This T cell receptor (beta chain) was sequenced for a study of blood T cells in healthy people across ages. V lost 2 bases to trimming and J lost 5 bases, with 9 bases between them. This CDR3 is built from 13 residues. Per germline, CDR1 SGHVS and CDR2 FNYEAQ. This clonotype has only a few counts. It was with a sample-barcoded 5' primer and a J-beta primer mix that a second PCR of about 6 to 12 cycles was run. One entry per CDR3 protein results from TCRdb running MiXCR on the 5' RACE reads. Of about 690,000 distinct CDR3 sequences listed, roughly 41% are singletons. J is TRBJ1-1 and V is TRBV7-6; D gene ambiguous. Material for sequencing was blood. The clonotype was recovered from an elderly man in good health. This chain's CDR3 is CASSLKANTEAFF. The CDR3, as DNA: TGTGCCAGCAGCTTAAAGGCGAATACTGAAGCTTTCTTT.